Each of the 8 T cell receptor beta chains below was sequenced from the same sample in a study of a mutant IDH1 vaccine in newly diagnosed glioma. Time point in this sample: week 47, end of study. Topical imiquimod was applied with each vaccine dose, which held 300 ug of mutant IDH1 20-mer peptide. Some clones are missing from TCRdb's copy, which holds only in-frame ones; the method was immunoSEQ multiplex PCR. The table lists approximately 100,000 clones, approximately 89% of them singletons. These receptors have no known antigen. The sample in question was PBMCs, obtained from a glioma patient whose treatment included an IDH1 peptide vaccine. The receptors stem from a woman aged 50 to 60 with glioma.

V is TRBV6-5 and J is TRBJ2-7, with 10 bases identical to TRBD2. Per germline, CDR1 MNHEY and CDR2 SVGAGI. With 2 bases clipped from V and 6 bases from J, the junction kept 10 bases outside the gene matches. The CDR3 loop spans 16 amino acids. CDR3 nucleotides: TGTGCCAGCAGTTACCCCCCGGCTAGCGGGAGTGGCGAGCAGTACTTC. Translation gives CASSYPPASGSGEQYF.

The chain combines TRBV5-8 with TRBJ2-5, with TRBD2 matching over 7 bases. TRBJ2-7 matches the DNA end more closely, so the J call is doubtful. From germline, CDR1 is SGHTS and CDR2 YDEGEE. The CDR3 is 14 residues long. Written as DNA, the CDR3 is TGTGCCAGCAGCTTGTGGGCGGGAGAATACGAGCAGTACTTC. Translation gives CASSLWAGEYEQYF.

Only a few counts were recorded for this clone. CDR3 loop: CASRTGPSGYTF. The CDR3 DNA sequence: TGTGCCAGCAGAACAGGCCCCTCTGGCTACACCTTC. V and J are TRBV6-1 and TRBJ1-2, with D possibly TRBD1 on 5 matching bases. The CDR3 has 12 residues. Between the trimmed V and J ends, which lost 6 bases and 7 bases, there was a span of 12 bases. Germline lookup yields CDR1 MNHNS and CDR2 SASEGT.

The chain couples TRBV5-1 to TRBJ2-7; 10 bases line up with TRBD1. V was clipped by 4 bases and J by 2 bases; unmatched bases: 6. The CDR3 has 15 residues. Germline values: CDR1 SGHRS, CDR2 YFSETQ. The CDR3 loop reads CASSRGDRGPYEQYF. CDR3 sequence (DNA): TGCGCCAGCAGCCGAGGGGACAGGGGTCCCTACGAGCAGTACTTC.

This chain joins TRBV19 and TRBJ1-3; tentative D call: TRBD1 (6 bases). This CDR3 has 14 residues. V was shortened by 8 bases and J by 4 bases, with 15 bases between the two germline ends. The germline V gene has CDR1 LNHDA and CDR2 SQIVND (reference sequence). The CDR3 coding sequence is TGTGCCAGTGGTTTGAAGGGACAAGGAAACACCATATATTTT. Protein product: CASGLKGQGNTIYF. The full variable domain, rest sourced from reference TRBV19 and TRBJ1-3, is DGGITQSPKYLFRKEGQNVTLSCEQNLNHDAMYWYRQDPGQGLRLIYYSQIVNDFQKGDIAEGYSVSREKKESFPLTVTSAQKNPTAFYLCASGLKGQGNTIYFGEGSWLTVV.

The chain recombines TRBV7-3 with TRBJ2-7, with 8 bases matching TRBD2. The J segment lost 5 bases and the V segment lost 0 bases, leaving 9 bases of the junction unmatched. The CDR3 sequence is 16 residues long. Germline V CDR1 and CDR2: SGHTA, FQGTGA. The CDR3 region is CASSLTPLAGLDEQYF. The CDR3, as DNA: TGTGCCAGCAGCTTAACTCCGCTAGCGGGTCTCGACGAGCAGTACTTC.

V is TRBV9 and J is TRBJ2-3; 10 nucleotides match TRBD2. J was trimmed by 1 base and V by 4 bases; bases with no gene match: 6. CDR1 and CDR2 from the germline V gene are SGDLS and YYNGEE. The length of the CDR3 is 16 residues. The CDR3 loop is CASSPRAGGGTDTQYF. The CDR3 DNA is TGTGCCAGCAGCCCAAGAGCGGGAGGGGGCACAGATACGCAGTATTTT. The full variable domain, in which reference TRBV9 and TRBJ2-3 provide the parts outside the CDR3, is DSGVTQTPKHLITATGQRVTLRCSPRSGDLSVYWYQQSLDQGLQFLIQYYNGEERAKGNILERFSAQQFPDLHSELNLSSLELGDSALYFCASSPRAGGGTDTQYFGPGTRLTVL.

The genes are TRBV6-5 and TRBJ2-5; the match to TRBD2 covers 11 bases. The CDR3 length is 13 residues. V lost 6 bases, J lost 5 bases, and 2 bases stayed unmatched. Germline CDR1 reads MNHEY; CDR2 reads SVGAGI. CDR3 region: CASRSSGGETQYF. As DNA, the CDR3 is TGTGCCAGCAGATCTAGCGGGGGGGAGACCCAGTACTTC.